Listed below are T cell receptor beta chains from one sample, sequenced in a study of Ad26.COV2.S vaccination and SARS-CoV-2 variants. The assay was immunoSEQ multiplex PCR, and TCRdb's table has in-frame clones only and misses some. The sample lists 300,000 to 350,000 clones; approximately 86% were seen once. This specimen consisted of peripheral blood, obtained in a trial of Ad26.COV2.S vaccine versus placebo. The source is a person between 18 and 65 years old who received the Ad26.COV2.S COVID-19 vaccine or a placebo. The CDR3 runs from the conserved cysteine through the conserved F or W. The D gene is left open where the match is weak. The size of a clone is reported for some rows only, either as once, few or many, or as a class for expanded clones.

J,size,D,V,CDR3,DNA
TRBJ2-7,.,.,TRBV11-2,CASSLVEQYF,TGTGCCAGCAGCTTGGTCGAGCAGTACTTC
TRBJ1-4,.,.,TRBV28,CASIGTGEKLFF,TGTGCCAGCATCGGCACAGGTGAAAAACTGTTTTTT
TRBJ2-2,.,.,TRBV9,CASSVAVMGTGELFF,TGTGCCAGCAGCGTAGCTGTTATGGGAACCGGGGAGCTGTTTTTT
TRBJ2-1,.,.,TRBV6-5,CASRDFSDEQFF,TGTGCCAGCAGGGACTTCTCGGATGAGCAGTTCTTC
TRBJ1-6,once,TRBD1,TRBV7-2,CASRLQGANSPLHF,TGTGCCAGCAGGCTTCAGGGGGCGAATTCACCCCTCCACTTT
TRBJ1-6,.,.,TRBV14,CASSQERPANNSPLHF,TGTGCCAGCAGCCAAGAAAGGCCAGCTAATAATTCACCCCTCCACTTT
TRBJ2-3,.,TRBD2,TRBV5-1,CASSPSAGGTDTQYF,TGCGCCAGCAGCCCCTCAGCGGGGGGCACAGATACGCAGTATTTT
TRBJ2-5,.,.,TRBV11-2,CASSLGQETQYF,TGTGCCAGCAGCTTAGGTCAAGAGACCCAGTACTTC
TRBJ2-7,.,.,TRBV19,CASSKAGEMVEQYF,TGTGCCAGTAGTAAGGCAGGGGAGATGGTCGAGCAGTACTTC
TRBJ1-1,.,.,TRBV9,CASSVEGQGNEAFF,TGTGCCAGCAGCGTAGAGGGCCAGGGCAATGAAGCTTTCTTT
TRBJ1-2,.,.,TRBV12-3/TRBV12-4,CASSVRGYGYTF,TGTGCCAGCAGCGTCAGGGGCTATGGCTACACCTTC
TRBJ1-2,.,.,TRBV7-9,CASSLVGEGYTF,TGTGCCAGCAGCCTTGTGGGGGAGGGCTACACCTTC
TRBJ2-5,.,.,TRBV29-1,CSAPGAGQQYF,TGCAGCGCCCCTGGGGCGGGACAGCAGTACTTC
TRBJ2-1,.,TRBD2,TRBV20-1,CSASLLAGLGNEQFF,TGCAGTGCTAGTCTCCTAGCGGGTCTCGGCAATGAGCAGTTCTTC
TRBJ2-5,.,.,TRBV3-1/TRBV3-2,CASSQQGSETQYF,TGTGCCAGCAGCCAACAAGGGTCAGAGACCCAGTACTTC
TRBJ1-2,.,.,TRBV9,CASSGKGTYGYTF,TGTGCCAGCAGCGGTAAGGGGACTTATGGCTACACCTTC
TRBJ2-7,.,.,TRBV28,CASSLLGGDRIYEQYF,TGTGCCAGCAGTCTCCTGGGGGGTGATCGGATTTACGAGCAGTACTTC
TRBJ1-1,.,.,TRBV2,CAWTDGGLSKAAFF,TGTGCCTGGACGGACGGAGGGCTTTCGAAGGCTGCTTTCTTT
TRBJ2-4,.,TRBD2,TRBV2,CASKRLAQNIQYF,TGTGCCAGCAAAAGACTAGCCCAAAACATTCAGTACTTC
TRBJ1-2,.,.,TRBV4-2,CASSHPDRPNYGYTF,TGTGCCAGCAGCCACCCGGACAGACCTAACTATGGCTACACCTTC
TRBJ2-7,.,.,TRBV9,CASSVEFGTTYEQYF,TGTGCCAGCAGCGTAGAGTTCGGGACAACCTACGAGCAGTACTTC
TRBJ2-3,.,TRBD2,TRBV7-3,CASSPQPTSANTDTQYF,TGTGCCAGCAGCCCTCAACCCACTAGCGCCAACACAGATACGCAGTATTTT
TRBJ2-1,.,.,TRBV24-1,CATSETDRYNEQFF,TGTGCCACCAGTGAAACCGACAGGTACAATGAGCAGTTCTTC
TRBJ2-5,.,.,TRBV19,CASSMWNQETQYF,TGTGCCAGTAGTATGTGGAACCAAGAGACCCAGTACTTC
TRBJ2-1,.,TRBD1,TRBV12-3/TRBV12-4,CATADRLVFF,TGTGCCACCGCGGACAGGTTAGTGTTCTTC
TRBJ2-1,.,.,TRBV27,CASSLSGLVQFF,TGTGCCAGCAGTTTATCAGGGTTAGTGCAGTTCTTC
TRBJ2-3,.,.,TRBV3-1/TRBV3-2,CASSQEGGPDTQYF,TGTGCCAGCAGCCAGGAAGGAGGCCCAGATACGCAGTATTTT
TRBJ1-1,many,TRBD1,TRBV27,CASSLRPGGWGTEAFF,TGTGCCAGCAGTTTACGGCCAGGGGGCTGGGGCACTGAAGCTTTCTTT
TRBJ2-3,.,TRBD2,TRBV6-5,CAGSRAGGLADTQYF,TGTGCCGGTTCCAGGGCGGGGGGTCTTGCAGATACGCAGTATTTT
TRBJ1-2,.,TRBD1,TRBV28,CASSTGGSYGYTF,TGTGCCAGCAGTACAGGGGGCTCCTATGGCTACACCTTC
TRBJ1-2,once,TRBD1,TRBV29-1,CSVGSGGGDPVGYGYTF,TGCAGCGTAGGATCGGGAGGGGGCGACCCGGTCGGCTATGGCTACACCTTC
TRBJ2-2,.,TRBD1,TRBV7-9,CASSSGQGRTGELFF,TGTGCCAGCAGCTCAGGACAGGGGCGCACCGGGGAGCTGTTTTTT
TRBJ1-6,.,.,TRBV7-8,CASSPSRAAKNSPLHF,TGTGCCAGCAGCCCTTCAAGGGCAGCGAAGAATTCACCCCTCCACTTT
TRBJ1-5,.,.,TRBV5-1,CASSPDGVPRQPQHF,TGCGCCAGCAGCCCCGACGGAGTGCCCAGGCAGCCCCAGCATTTT
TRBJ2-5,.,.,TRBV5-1,CASSLEALGGETQYF,TGCGCCAGCAGCTTGGAGGCTTTAGGAGGGGAGACCCAGTACTTC
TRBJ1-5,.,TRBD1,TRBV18,CASSDDRDQPQHF,TGTGCCAGCTCCGATGACAGGGATCAGCCCCAGCATTTT
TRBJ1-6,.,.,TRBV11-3,CASSLGGGSSYNSPLHF,TGTGCCAGCAGCTTGGGGGGGGGTAGCTCCTATAATTCACCCCTCCACTTT
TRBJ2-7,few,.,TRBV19,CASSILGGVGEQYF,TGTGCCAGTAGTATTCTCGGAGGGGTTGGCGAGCAGTACTTC
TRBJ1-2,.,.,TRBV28,CASSSVSTNRARGYTF,TGTGCCAGCAGCAGCGTCTCCACGAACAGGGCTCGAGGCTACACCTTC
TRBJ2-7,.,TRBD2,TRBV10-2,CASRELAGGSYEQYF,TGCGCCAGCAGGGAACTAGCGGGGGGTTCCTACGAGCAGTACTTC
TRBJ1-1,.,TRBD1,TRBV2,CASSHRGERTEAFF,TGTGCCAGCAGCCACAGGGGGGAGAGGACTGAAGCTTTCTTT
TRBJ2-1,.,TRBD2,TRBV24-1,CATGTSGGQSEQFF,TGTGCCACCGGAACTAGCGGGGGGCAGAGTGAGCAGTTCTTC
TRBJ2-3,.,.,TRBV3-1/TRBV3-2,CASSQDSTDTQYF,TGTGCCAGCAGCCAAGATAGCACAGATACGCAGTATTTT
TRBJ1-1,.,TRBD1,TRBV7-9,CASSRGTGINTEAFF,TGTGCCAGCAGCCGGGGGACAGGGATTAACACTGAAGCTTTCTTT
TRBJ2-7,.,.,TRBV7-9,CASSPKRDPYEQYF,TGTGCCAGCAGCCCCAAGAGGGATCCCTACGAGCAGTACTTC
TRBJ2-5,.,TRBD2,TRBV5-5,CASSPGGLFLETQYF,TGTGCCAGCAGCCCGGGGGGACTTTTTTTGGAGACCCAGTACTTC
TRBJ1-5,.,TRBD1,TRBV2,CASKWDRSNQPQHF,TGTGCCAGCAAGTGGGACAGAAGCAATCAGCCCCAGCATTTT
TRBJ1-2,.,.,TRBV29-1,CSVEMNYGYTF,TGCAGCGTTGAGATGAACTATGGCTACACCTTC
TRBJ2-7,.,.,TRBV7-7,CASSPGDTPTMQYF,TGTGCCAGCAGCCCGGGGGACACCCCTACGATGCAGTACTTC
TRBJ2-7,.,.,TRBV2,CASHIVGVREQYF,TGTGCCAGCCATATTGTGGGAGTTAGGGAGCAGTACTTC
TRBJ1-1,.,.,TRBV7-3,CASSPRFSSLESLNTEAFF,TGTGCCAGCAGCCCAAGGTTTTCCTCGCTGGAGTCCTTGAACACTGAAGCTTTCTTT
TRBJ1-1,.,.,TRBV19,CASSMGLGVEFSEAFF,TGTGCCAGTAGTATGGGTTTAGGGGTGGAATTCTCTGAAGCTTTCTTT
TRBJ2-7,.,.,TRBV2,CASSESWLFQGDGYEQYF,TGTGCCAGCAGTGAATCTTGGCTCTTCCAGGGCGATGGCTACGAGCAGTACTTC
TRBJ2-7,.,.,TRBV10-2,CASSESPRGYEQYF,TGCGCCAGCAGTGAGTCCCCGCGGGGCTACGAGCAGTACTTC
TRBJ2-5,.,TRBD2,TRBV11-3,CASSLVVAGGGETQYF,TGTGCCAGCAGCTTGGTGGTAGCGGGGGGCGGGGAGACCCAGTACTTC
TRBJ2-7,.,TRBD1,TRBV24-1,CATSEAGTGIYEQYF,TGTGCCACCAGTGAGGCCGGGACAGGGATCTACGAGCAGTACTTC
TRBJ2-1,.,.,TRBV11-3,CASSPRGRGWSEQFF,TGTGCCAGCAGCCCTAGGGGGCGGGGGTGGAGTGAGCAGTTCTTC
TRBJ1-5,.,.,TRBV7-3,CASSFTGQPQHF,TGTGCCAGCAGCTTTACAGGTCAGCCCCAGCATTTT
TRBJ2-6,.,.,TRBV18,CASSPPAGGANVLTF,TGTGCCAGCTCACCACCGGCGGGGGGGGCCAACGTCCTGACTTTC
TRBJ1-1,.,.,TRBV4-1,CASSQGEAGEGNTEAFF,TGCGCCAGCAGCCAAGGGGAGGCAGGGGAAGGGAACACTGAAGCTTTCTTT